This entry concerns a single T cell receptor (beta chain). The antigen is not known. The CDR3 has 16 amino acids. Trimming shortened V by 0 bases and J by 3 bases, and 15 bases separated the two germline ends. Germline lookup yields CDR1 SGHRS and CDR2 YFSETQ. The data were obtained in a study of cytomegalovirus exposure and HLA in healthy donors. Study-wide points: There were reportedly fewer N-insertions in an Asian-associated ancestry cluster than the approximately 600-donor mean, in a later analysis. Trimming of TCR beta V- and J-genes showed a link, identified in a later analysis, to a missense DCLRE1C variant. The study labeled about 160 TCR beta chains cytomegalovirus-associated.

PCR used 60 Vbeta primers and 13 Jbeta primers. The table came from immunoSEQ multiplex PCR; TCRdb's copy has only in-frame clones and leaves some out. The sample has a few hundred thousand clones, less than 85% seen once. This clonotype originated in a girl under 10 years old in good health and CMV-seronegative. The chain recombines TRBV5-1 with TRBJ1-1, with TRBD1 as a possible D gene (5 bases). The sample taken for sequencing was PBMCs. The CDR3 loop is CASSLEGQGGDTEAFF. CDR3 DNA: TGCGCCAGCAGCTTGGAGGGGCAGGGAGGTGACACTGAAGCTTTCTTT.